This record concerns one TCR beta chain sequence. This entry comes from a study of T cell responses to AZD1222 COVID-19 vaccine. Germline V lookup: CDR1 MRHNA, CDR2 SNTAGT. The V and J ends lost 3 bases and 9 bases respectively, with 12 bases between them. This CDR3 region has 13 residues. Generated by immunoSEQ multiplex PCR, the TCRdb table keeps only in-frame clones and is missing some. This repertoire shows fewer than 90,000 clones, about 93% found once; its top ten account for roughly 11%. The chain recombines TRBV6-4 with TRBJ1-5; D is uncertain. The sequence came from an adult who received the AZD1222 COVID-19 vaccine. The input for sequencing was peripheral blood, taken 28 days after the second AZD1222 dose. DNA of the CDR3: TGTGCCAGCAGTGAGTGGGCTAGGAGGCCCCAGCATTTT. Amino acid sequence: CASSEWARRPQHF.